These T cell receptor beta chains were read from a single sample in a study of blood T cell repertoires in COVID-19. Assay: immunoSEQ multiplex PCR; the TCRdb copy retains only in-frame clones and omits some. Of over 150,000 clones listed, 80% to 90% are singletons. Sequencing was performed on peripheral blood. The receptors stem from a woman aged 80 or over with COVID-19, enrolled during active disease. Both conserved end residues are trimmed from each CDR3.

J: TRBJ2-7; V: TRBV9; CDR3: ASSEGGGEQY
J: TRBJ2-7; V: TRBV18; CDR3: ASSPGQYEQY
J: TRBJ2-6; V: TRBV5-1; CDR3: ASRSPGGLSGANVLT
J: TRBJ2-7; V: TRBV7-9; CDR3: ASSLGGDRINKQY
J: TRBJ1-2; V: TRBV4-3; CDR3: ASSQRTGPYGYT
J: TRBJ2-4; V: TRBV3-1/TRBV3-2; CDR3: ASSWDRGWENIQY
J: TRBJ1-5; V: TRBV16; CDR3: ASSPPGQGAASNQPQH
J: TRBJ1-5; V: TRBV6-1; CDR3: ASSEAVYAKNQPQH
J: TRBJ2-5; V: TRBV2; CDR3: ASGTSGVQETQY
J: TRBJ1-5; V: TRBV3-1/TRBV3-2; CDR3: ASSHAALSSPQH
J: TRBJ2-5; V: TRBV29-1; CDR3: SVEEAGGIETQY
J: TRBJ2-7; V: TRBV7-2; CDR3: ASSPWSASYEQY
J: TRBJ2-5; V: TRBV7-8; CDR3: ASIRAGPSPKETQY
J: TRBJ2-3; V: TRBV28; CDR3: ASSTPGQGKY
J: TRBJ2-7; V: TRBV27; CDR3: ASSSHRGGRYEQY
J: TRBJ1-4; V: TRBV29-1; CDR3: SVQQGARREKLF
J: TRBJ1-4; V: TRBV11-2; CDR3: ASSTTWGQPLNEKLF